The entry below describes one T cell receptor beta chain. In germline, CDR1 is LNHNV, CDR2 YYDKDF (reference sequence). CDR3 size: 16 residues. Trimming at V came to 0 bases and at J to 5 bases, leaving 7 bases not matched to a gene. This sample stems from a study of identical twins. One entry per CDR3 protein results from TCRdb running MiXCR on the 5' RACE reads. Among hundreds of thousands of distinct CDR3 sequences listed, roughly an eighth were seen once. The same data also contributed to another study, on yellow fever vaccine responses in identical twins.

The clonotype was recovered from a woman aged 18-30 years in good health. The chain combines TRBV15 with TRBJ2-1; 7 bases align to TRBD1. Source material: PBMCs. In DNA, the CDR3 is TGTGCCACCAGCAGAGATGACAGGGAAAAGAACAATGAGCAGTTCTTC. Translated, it gives CATSRDDREKNNEQFF. The full variable domain, completed using reference TRBV15 and TRBJ2-1, is DAMVIQNPRYQVTQFGKPVTLSCSQTLNHNVMYWYQQKSSQAPKLLFHYYDKDFNNEADTPDNFQSRRPNTSFCFLDIRSPGLGDTAMYLCATSRDDREKNNEQFFGPGTRLTVL.